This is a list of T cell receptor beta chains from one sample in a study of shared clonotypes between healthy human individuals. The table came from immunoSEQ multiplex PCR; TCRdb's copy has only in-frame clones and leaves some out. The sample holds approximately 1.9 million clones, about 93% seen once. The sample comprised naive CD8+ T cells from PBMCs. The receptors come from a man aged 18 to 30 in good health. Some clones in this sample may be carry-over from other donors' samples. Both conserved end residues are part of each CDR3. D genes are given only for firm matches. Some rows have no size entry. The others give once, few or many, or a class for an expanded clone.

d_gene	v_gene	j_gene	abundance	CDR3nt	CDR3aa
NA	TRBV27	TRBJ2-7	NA	TGTGCCAGCAGCCCCCATAGCTCCCGGGGCTACGAGCAGTACTTC	CASSPHSSRGYEQYF
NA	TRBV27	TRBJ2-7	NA	TGTGCCAGCAGCCCCCGGGACATCTCCTACGAGCAGTACTTC	CASSPRDISYEQYF
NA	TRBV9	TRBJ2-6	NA	TGTGCCAGCAGCGTAGATCACTCTGGGGCCAACGTCCTGACTTTC	CASSVDHSGANVLTF
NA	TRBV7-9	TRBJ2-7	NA	TGTGCCAGCAGCCCCCCTCGGGTTCAGTCCTACGAGCAGTACTTC	CASSPPRVQSYEQYF
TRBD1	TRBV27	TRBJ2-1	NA	TGTGCCAGCAGTTGGCAGAGGGGACAGCCCTCCTACAATGAGCAGTTCTTC	CASSWQRGQPSYNEQFF
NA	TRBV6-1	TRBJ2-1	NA	TGTGCCAGCAGTGACGACCCGGACACTATCTACAATGAGCAGTTCTTC	CASSDDPDTIYNEQFF
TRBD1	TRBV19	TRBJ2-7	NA	TGTGCCAGTGGGTACCGGACAGGGTCCCACGAGCAGTACTTC	CASGYRTGSHEQYF
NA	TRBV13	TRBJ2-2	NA	TGTGCCAGCAGCTCCGGCGGAGGGGAGCTGTTTTTT	CASSSGGGELFF
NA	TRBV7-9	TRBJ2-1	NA	TGTGCCAGCGGTAGTAGGGTCTACAATGAGCAGTTCTTC	CASGSRVYNEQFF
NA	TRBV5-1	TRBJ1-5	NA	TGCGCCAGCAGCTTGGCCCCACAAACCAATCAGCCCCAGCATTTT	CASSLAPQTNQPQHF
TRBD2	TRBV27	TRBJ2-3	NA	TGTGCCAGCAGTTTATCCCGACTAGCGGGAGGGCCTGATACGCAGTATTTT	CASSLSRLAGGPDTQYF
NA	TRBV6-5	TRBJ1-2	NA	TGTGCCAGCAGTTACTCGGGACACCTATGGAACTATGGCTACACCTTC	CASSYSGHLWNYGYTF
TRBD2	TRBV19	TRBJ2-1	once	TGTGCCAGTAGTACCCCCGGCGGGAGCCAGTACAATGAGCAGTTCTTC	CASSTPGGSQYNEQFF
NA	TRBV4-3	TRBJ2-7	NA	TGCGCCAGCAGCCAAGATAGAACCGGCGGGGCGCGAGGGGGCGAGCAGTACTTC	CASSQDRTGGARGGEQYF
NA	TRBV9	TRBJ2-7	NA	TGTGCCAGCAGCTCATCGACCTCCTACGAGCAGTACTTC	CASSSSTSYEQYF
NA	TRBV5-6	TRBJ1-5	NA	TGTGCCAGCAGCTTGCAGGGCGGTCAGCCCCAGCATTTT	CASSLQGGQPQHF
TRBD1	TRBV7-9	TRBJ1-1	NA	TGTGCCAGCAGCGCCCGGGACAGGCTTAACACTGAAGCTTTCTTT	CASSARDRLNTEAFF
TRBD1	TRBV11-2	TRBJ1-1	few	TGTGCCAGCAGCTTAGTCGAGGGGGCGTGGACTGAAGCTTTCTTT	CASSLVEGAWTEAFF
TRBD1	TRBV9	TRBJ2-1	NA	TGTGCCAGCGGTCTTAAGACAGGGTTGGATGAGCAGTTCTTC	CASGLKTGLDEQFF
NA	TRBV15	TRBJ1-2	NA	TGTGCCACCAGCACTGCGATGAACACTAACTATGGCTACACCTTC	CATSTAMNTNYGYTF
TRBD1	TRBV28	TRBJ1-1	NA	TGTGCCAGCAGTCTCAGGGGGAATCAAGCTTTCTTT	CASSLRGNQAFF
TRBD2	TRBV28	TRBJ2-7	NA	TGTGCCAGCAGCCCCGCGGGGGAGCGGGGGACCTACGAGCAGTACTTC	CASSPAGERGTYEQYF